These 5 T cell receptor beta chains share one sample of origin, sequenced in a study of T cells in Graves' hyperthyroidism and ophthalmopathy. The CDR3 regions of TCR beta were amplified from RNA transcripts. The HTBI primer set served for first-round RT-PCR of the TCR CDR3. Each CDR3 protein is one row after TCRdb ran MiXCR on the multiplex PCR reads. The table has a few hundred thousand distinct CDR3 sequences, 17% seen once. The sequenced sample was blood. These TCRs come from a woman aged 18-29 years with Graves' ophthalmopathy.

This clonotype was seen many times. The V call is TRBV7-3, the J call TRBJ2-1, with TRBD1 matching 7 bases. V was pared by 5 bases and J by 0 bases, with 4 bases of the junction left unmatched. Germline V CDR1 and CDR2: SGHTA, FQGTGA. This CDR3 has 15 amino acids. The CDR3 nucleotides read TGTGCCAGCAGCCTGACAGGGAGCTCCTACAATGAGCAGTTCTTC. This encodes CASSLTGSSYNEQFF.

V and J are TRBV28 and TRBJ1-5; the D is unclear. Germline V gives CDR1 MDHEN, CDR2 SYDVKM. V gave up 6 bases and J gave up 0 bases, with 12 bases separating them. The CDR3 runs to 15 residues. CDR3 protein: CASRQGGHSNQPQHF. DNA for the CDR3: TGTGCCAGCAGACAAGGAGGTCATAGCAATCAGCCCCAGCATTTT. Full variable domain (rest looked up from reference TRBV28 and TRBJ1-5): DVKVTQSSRYLVKRTGEKVFLECVQDMDHENMFWYRQDPGLGLRLIYFSYDVKMKEKGDIPEGYSVSREKKERFSLILESASTNQTSMYLCASRQGGHSNQPQHFGDGTRLSIL.

V and J are TRBV6-1 and TRBJ2-1, with TRBD2 as a possible D gene (5 bases). CDR1 is MNHNS, CDR2 SASEGT, per germline. V was trimmed by 7 bases and J by 0 bases, leaving 13 bases between them. CDR3 length equals 15 residues. The CDR3 loop is CASKRRESSYNEQFF. In nucleotides, the CDR3 is TGTGCCAGCAAACGAAGGGAGAGCTCCTACAATGAGCAGTTCTTC.

This clonotype came up many times. This chain connects TRBV2 to TRBJ2-7; 8 bases line up with TRBD2. The trim removed 10 bases at V and 3 bases at J, leaving 5 bases unmatched. CDR1 is SNHLY, CDR2 FYNNEI, per germline. The CDR3 runs 12 residues. DNA for the CDR3: TGTGCCACCGGGACTAGAGGCTACGAGCAGTACTTC. It codes for CATGTRGYEQYF.

This rearrangement joins TRBV29-1 to TRBJ1-1; a possible D gene is TRBD1 (6 bases). CDR1 SQVTM and CDR2 ANQGSEA come from the germline V gene. The V gene lost 6 bases and the J gene lost 3 bases, with 20 bases spanning the gap. The CDR3 spans 15 residues. The CDR3 protein is CSVGWIGGRDTEAFF. CDR3 sequence (DNA): TGCAGCGTGGGATGGATTGGGGGGCGGGACACTGAAGCTTTCTTT.